The clone carrying this TCR beta chain appeared once. The data originate from a study of CD8 T cells in Susac syndrome. About the study: Treatment at blood withdrawal was none, corticosteroids, or intravenous immunoglobulin alone in Susac syndrome patients.

V dropped 7 bases and J dropped 4; count of bases not matched to a gene: 5. From germline, CDR1 is SGHTA and CDR2 FQGNSA. The CDR3 is 14 amino acids. CD8+ and CD4+ T cells from blood underwent TCR beta sequencing, which was carried out in a high-throughput format. TEMRA cells were FACS-enriched, with CD8+ and CD4+ T cells isolated negatively. The RNA input was about 0.45 to 1 ug, and it was reverse transcribed with random hexamers. The authors amplified TCR beta CDR3 across 54 Vbeta and 13 Jbeta using immunoSEQ multiplex PCR. MiXCR, run by TCRdb on the immunoSEQ multiplex PCR reads, gives a single entry per CDR3 protein. The profile shows 170,000 or so distinct CDR3 sequences, roughly 94% of them singletons.

This TCR derives from a human donor with Susac syndrome. The J gene is TRBJ1-3, the V gene TRBV7-2, with 9 bases that match TRBD1. The sequencing input was CD4+ T cells from PBMCs. For the CDR3, the DNA is TGTGCCAGCACCCGGACAGGGGCCGGAAACACCATATATTTT. This translates into CASTRTGAGNTIYF.